This T cell receptor beta chain was retrieved from a study of cytomegalovirus exposure and HLA in healthy donors. About the study: As an earlier analysis found, some 180 million T cells yielded approximately 100 million unique TCR beta sequences. Of fewer than 450 genotyped donors, about 81% clustered with self-reported Caucasian donors. Study conclusions and caveats: Most subjects' HLA-A and HLA-B alleles were reportedly predicted from TCR beta sequences. In a later analysis, compared with equally common non-associated chains, HLA-associated beta chains were more expanded.

Primers included in the PCR were 60 Vbeta and 13 Jbeta primers. TCRdb keeps only in-frame clones here, not all; method: immunoSEQ multiplex PCR. Of tens of thousands of clones detected, around 89% appear once; the ten largest clones hold roughly 2.3%. CDR1 is MNHEY and CDR2 is SMNVEV in the germline V gene (reference sequence). Trimming removed 4 bases from V and 6 bases from J, with 15 bases in between. The CDR3 is made up of 14 amino acids. Worth noting for this clone: Its specificity is unknown.

This clonotype originated in a man between 18 and 29 years old in good health and CMV-seronegative. Sequenced sample: PBMCs. This chain joins TRBV27 and TRBJ1-2, with TRBD1 as a possible D gene (6 bases). This chain's CDR3 is CASSWGGVSDGYTF. CDR3 nucleotide sequence: TGTGCCAGCAGTTGGGGGGGCGTGTCGGATGGCTACACCTTC.